The entry below gives a single T cell receptor (beta chain) sequence along with its context. Its antigen is undetermined. The same CDR3 is also encoded by other DNA sequences in this sample. The data stem from a study of shared clonotypes between healthy human individuals. From CD4+ cells came CD45RA+ naive and CD45RA-negative memory subsets. The deep-level immunoSEQ assay was used. TCRdb's table, derived via immunoSEQ multiplex PCR, lists solely in-frame clones and lacks some. The sample records roughly 2 million clones, nearly 97% being singletons. Regarding the study as a whole: Only blood was sampled; tissue repertoires likely differ. When naive CD4 clonotypes were compared across a handful of donors, approximately 4.9% were shared.

CDR1 KGHSH and CDR2 LQKENI come from the germline V gene. Trimming took off 6 bases at V and 2 bases at J, with 10 bases between the two ends. This CDR3 is built from 13 residues. The sequenced sample consisted of naive CD4+ T cells sorted from blood. The subset is: CD45RA+ positively selected. This sequence originates from a young man in good health. V is TRBV18 and J is TRBJ2-5; unclear D gene. As DNA, the CDR3 is TGTGCCAGCTCCGGCGGTATACAAGAGACCCAGTACTTC. It yields the protein CASSGGIQETQYF.